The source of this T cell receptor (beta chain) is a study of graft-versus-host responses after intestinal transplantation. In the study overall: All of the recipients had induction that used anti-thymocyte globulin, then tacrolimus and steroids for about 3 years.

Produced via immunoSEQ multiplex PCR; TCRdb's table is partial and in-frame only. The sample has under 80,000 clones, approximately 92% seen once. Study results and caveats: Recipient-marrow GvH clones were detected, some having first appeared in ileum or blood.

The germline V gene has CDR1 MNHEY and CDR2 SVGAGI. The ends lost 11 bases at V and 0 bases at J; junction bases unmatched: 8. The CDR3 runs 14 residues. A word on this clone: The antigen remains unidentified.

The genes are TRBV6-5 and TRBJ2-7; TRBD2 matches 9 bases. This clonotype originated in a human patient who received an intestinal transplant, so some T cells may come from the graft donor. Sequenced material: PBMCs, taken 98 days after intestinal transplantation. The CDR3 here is CAGREAGGSYEQYF. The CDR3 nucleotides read TGTGCCGGCCGAGAAGCGGGGGGCTCCTACGAGCAGTACTTC.